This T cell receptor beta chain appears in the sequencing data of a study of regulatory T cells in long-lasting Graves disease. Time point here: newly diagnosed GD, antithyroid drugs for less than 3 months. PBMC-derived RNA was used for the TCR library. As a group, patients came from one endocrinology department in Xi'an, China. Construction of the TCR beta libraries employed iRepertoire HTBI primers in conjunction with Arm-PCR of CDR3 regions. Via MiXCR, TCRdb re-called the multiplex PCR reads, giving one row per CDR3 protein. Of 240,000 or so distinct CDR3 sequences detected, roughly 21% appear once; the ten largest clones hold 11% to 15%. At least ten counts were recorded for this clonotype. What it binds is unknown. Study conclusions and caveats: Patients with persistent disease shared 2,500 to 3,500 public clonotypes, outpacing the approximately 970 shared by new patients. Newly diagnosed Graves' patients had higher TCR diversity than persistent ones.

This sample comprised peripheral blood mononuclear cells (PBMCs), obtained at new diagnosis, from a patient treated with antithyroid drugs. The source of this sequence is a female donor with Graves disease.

This chain's CDR3 is CASSSLNEQFF. The CDR3 nucleotides are TGTGCCAGCAGTTCCCTCAATGAGCAGTTCTTC. This chain uses TRBV27 with TRBJ2-1; no definite D call. Trimming stripped 4 bases from V and 6 bases from J, with 4 bases between. Germline lookup yields CDR1 MNHEY and CDR2 SMNVEV (reference sequence). This CDR3 is built from 11 residues.